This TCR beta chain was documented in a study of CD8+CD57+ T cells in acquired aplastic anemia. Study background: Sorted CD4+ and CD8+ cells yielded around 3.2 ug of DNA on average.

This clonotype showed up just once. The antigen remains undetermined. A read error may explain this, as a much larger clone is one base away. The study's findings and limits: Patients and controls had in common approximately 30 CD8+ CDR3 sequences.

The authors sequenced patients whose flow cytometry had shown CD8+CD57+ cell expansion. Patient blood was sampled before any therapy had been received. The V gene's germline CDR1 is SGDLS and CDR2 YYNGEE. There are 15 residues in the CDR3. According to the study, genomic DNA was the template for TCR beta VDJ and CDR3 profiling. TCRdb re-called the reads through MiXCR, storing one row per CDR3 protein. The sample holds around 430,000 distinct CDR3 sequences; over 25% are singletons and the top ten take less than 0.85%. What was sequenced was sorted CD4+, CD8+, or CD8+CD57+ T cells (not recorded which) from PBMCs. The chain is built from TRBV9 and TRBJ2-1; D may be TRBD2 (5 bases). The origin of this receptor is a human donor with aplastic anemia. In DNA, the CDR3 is TGTGCCAGCAGCGTACAAGCGGTAACCTACAATGAGCAGTCCTTC. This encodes CASSVQAVTYNEQSF.